This TCR beta chain was obtained from a study of tumor and adjacent non-tumor tissue in lung cancer. Study-wide points: Compared with tumor, normal lung showed significantly lower TCR diversity.

V lost 6 bases and J lost 17; bases outside the gene matches: 9. The CDR3 is made up of 13 amino acids. Germline V gives CDR1 MNHEY, CDR2 SVGAGI. RNA was extracted from bulk tissue without any cell sorting. Donors were chemotherapy-naive, newly diagnosed lung cancer surgical patients in China, August–late 2014. The library came from three nested PCR rounds adapted from ARM-PCR protocols. Via MiXCR, TCRdb re-called the multiplex PCR reads, giving one row per CDR3 protein. The sample carries under 150,000 distinct CDR3 sequences, around 65% recorded once. Of note for this clonotype: Its antigen remains unidentified.

This chain links TRBV6-5 with TRBJ2-2; the match to TRBD2 covers 13 bases. Material: lung tumor tissue. This sequence originates from a man aged 60 to 69 with small cell lung cancer. CDR3 sequence reads: CASSQLAGGPLFF. The CDR3 DNA reads TGTGCCAGCAGCCAACTAGCGGGAGGGCCCCTCTTTTTT.